The 14 T cell receptor beta chains below come from one sample, sequenced in a study of chemoradiotherapy in HPV16-positive cancers. The table came from immunoSEQ multiplex PCR; TCRdb's copy has only in-frame clones and leaves some out. This table holds around 9,000 clones, 65% to 75% found once. Sample: tumor tissue, taken from a patient who underwent chemoradiotherapy. Receptor source: a human donor with HPV-associated anogenital cancer.

This clone was observed once. The chain couples TRBV7-9 to TRBJ2-5; no clear D gene. The V end was cut by 5 bases, the J end by 4 bases, with 5 bases between. The CDR3 has 11 residues. Looked up from germline, CDR1 is SEHNR and CDR2 is FQNEAQ (reference sequence). The chain's CDR3 is CASSKGETQYF. DNA of the CDR3: TGTGCCAGCAGCAAGGGAGAGACCCAGTACTTC.

The chain uses TRBV29-1 and TRBJ2-5, with D perhaps TRBD1 (6 bases). Germline CDR1 reads SQVTM; CDR2 reads ANQGSEA. The ends were cut back, 6 bases at V and 0 bases at J, with 11 bases in the middle. The CDR3 is 13 amino acids. CDR3 in DNA: TGCAGCGTCGCCGGACAGAACCAAGAGACCCAGTACTTC. This encodes CSVAGQNQETQYF. The full variable domain, with the rest looked up from reference TRBV29-1 and TRBJ2-5, is SAVISQKPSRDICQRGTSLTIQCQVDSQVTMMFWYRQQPGQSLTLIATANQGSEATYESGFVIDKFPISRPNLTFSTLTVSNMSPEDSSIYLCSVAGQNQETQYFGPGTRLLVL.

The chain employs TRBV6-4 and TRBJ2-2; D remains unclear. Trimming left V 2 bases short and J 3 bases short, with 7 bases between. Germline loops: CDR1 MRHNA, CDR2 SNTAGT. This CDR3 region has 14 residues. The CDR3 nucleotides read TGTGCCAGCAGTGACAGGCCGGACACCGGGGAGCTGTTTTTT. It encodes CASSDRPDTGELFF.

The chain has TRBV28 and TRBJ1-5; the D is unclear. The CDR3 sequence is 17 residues long. Germline CDR1 reads MDHEN; CDR2 reads SYDVKM. The V end was cut by 3 bases, the J end by 0 bases, with 15 bases between. The CDR3 protein is CASSLAVDRYSNQPQHF. The DNA for the CDR3 is TGTGCCAGCAGTTTGGCGGTGGATCGTTATAGCAATCAGCCCCAGCATTTT.

V is TRBV5-4 and J is TRBJ2-5; 11 nucleotides line up with TRBD2. This CDR3 has 16 amino acids. Germline assignment: CDR1 SGHNT and CDR2 YYREEE (reference sequence). V shed 0 bases and J 5 bases; nucleotides not matched to a gene: 6. CDR3 in DNA: TGTGCCAGCAGCTTGGGGACTAGCGGGCCGGGGGAGACCCAGTACTTC. This encodes CASSLGTSGPGETQYF.

The chain carries TRBV27 and TRBJ2-2; D may match TRBD1 or TRBD2 (6 bases each). The CDR3 extends over 14 amino acids. V was cut by 6 bases and J by 4 bases, with 12 bases left in between. Germline lookup yields CDR1 MNHEY and CDR2 SMNVEV (reference sequence). The CDR3 DNA sequence: TGTGCCAGCAGCTCCGGGGGCCCCACCGGGGAGCTGTTTTTT. Translated, it gives CASSSGGPTGELFF.

The chain uses TRBV9 and TRBJ2-3; D ambiguous. The V end lost 3 bases, the J end lost 0 bases, and 11 bases lay between the germline ends. CDR3 size: 15 residues. The V gene's germline CDR1 is SGDLS and CDR2 YYNGEE. The CDR3: CASSATPRSTDTQYF. In DNA, the CDR3 is TGTGCCAGCAGCGCCACACCTAGGAGCACAGATACGCAGTATTTT. Variable domain in full (rest from reference TRBV9 and TRBJ2-3): DSGVTQTPKHLITATGQRVTLRCSPRSGDLSVYWYQQSLDQGLQFLIQYYNGEERAKGNILERFSAQQFPDLHSELNLSSLELGDSALYFCASSATPRSTDTQYFGPGTRLTVL.

Points on this clone: Within the sample, other DNA sequences also encode this same CDR3. The chain couples TRBV11-2 to TRBJ2-2, with D uncertain. V lost 6 bases to trimming and J lost 5 bases, with 22 bases between them. Per germline, CDR1 SGHAT and CDR2 FQNNGV. This CDR3 comprises 17 residues. The CDR3 is CASRPHWAGQNTGELFF. As DNA, the CDR3 is TGTGCCAGCAGGCCGCATTGGGCAGGTCAGAATACCGGGGAGCTGTTTTTT.

V usage is TRBV28 and J usage is TRBJ1-2; weak D call: TRBD1 (6 bases). Deletions cut 7 bases from V and 5 bases from J, with 20 bases between. This CDR3 region has 15 residues. Germline-derived CDR1 and CDR2 are MDHEN and SYDVKM. CDR3 sequence reads: CASKIPQARGYGYTF. Here the CDR3 DNA reads TGTGCCAGCAAGATTCCCCAGGCAAGGGGGTATGGCTACACCTTC.

The rearrangement joins TRBV10-3 to TRBJ2-1; no reliable D call. Germline CDR1 and CDR2: ENHRY and SYGVKD. The CDR3 has 12 residues. Deletions cut 2 bases from V and 6 bases from J, with 5 bases between. For the CDR3, the DNA is TGTGCCATCAGTGAGGTCGTCAATGAGCAGTTCTTC. This encodes CAISEVVNEQFF.

The CDR3 here is CASSLTGSSETQYF. The CDR3 bases are TGTGCCAGCAGCTTAACCGGCTCCTCAGAGACCCAGTACTTC. The V and J genes are TRBV5-4 and TRBJ2-5; D gene uncertain. Germline lookup yields CDR1 SGHNT and CDR2 YYREEE (reference sequence). The V end was cut by 2 bases, the J end by 4 bases, with 12 bases between. This CDR3 has 14 residues.

By sample fraction, this clone is large. J is TRBJ1-5 and V is TRBV15; tentatively, D is TRBD1 (6 bases). This CDR3 has 15 amino acids. V lost 3 bases to trimming and J lost 5 bases, with 14 bases between them. Germline V gene sequence: CDR1 LNHNV, CDR2 YYDKDF (reference sequence). The CDR3 bases are TGTGCCACCAGCAGCAGCGGGAGGGGGGATCAGCCCCAGCATTTT. Translation gives CATSSSGRGDQPQHF.

This clone was observed a single time. This chain joins TRBV5-6 and TRBJ2-7; no firm D call. This CDR3 spans 14 amino acids. Trimming removed 1 base from V and 3 bases from J, with 11 bases in between. Germline values: CDR1 SGHDT, CDR2 YYEEEE. CDR3 nucleotides: TGTGCCAGCAGCTTGAATCCCATAAACTACGAGCAGTACTTC. This sequence encodes CASSLNPINYEQYF.

This clone occurred a few times. V is TRBV6-1 and J is TRBJ1-2; no clear D gene. Trimming cost V 6 bases and J 4 bases, with 12 bases left between them. In germline, CDR1 is MNHNS, CDR2 SASEGT. This CDR3 comprises 13 residues. The CDR3 bases are TGTGCCAGCAGCTCACAAGACTTCTATGGCTACACCTTC. Protein sequence: CASSSQDFYGYTF.